These 10 T cell receptor beta chains originate from one sample sequenced in a study of HIV-infected patients and healthy controls. Alpha and beta constant-region primers primed reverse transcription of around 0.5 ug RNA. Alpha and beta chain libraries were made separately by chain-specific third strand synthesis with multiplexing indices. TCRdb used MiXCR to reprocess the 5' RACE reads, holding one entry per CDR3 protein. The sample includes some 6,900 distinct CDR3 sequences, approximately 10% of them seen just once. All unsorted peripheral T cells were captured because whole blood was used without fractionation. The sequenced sample was blood, obtained before antiretroviral therapy. The source of these receptors is an adult with HIV infection.

This clonotype appeared a single time. The chain carries TRBV12-3 or TRBV12-4 and TRBJ1-1; D is unclear. V was cut by 5 bases and J by 4 bases, with 17 bases left in between. The CDR3 contains 15 residues. CDR3 sequence: CASSLRSDLGTEAFF. The CDR3 region has the DNA TGTGCCAGCAGTCTCCGTTCCGACTTGGGCACTGAAGCTTTCTTT.

This clonotype is medium-sized in the sample. The CDR3 spells CASSLQGRDQPQHF. In DNA form, the CDR3 reads TGTGCCAGCAGCTTACAGGGAAGGGATCAGCCCCAGCATTTT. The gene calls are TRBV7-9 and TRBJ1-5, with a possible D match to TRBD1 (5 bases). The germline CDR1 and CDR2 sequences are SEHNR and FQNEAQ (reference sequence). This CDR3 region has 14 residues. V lost 2 bases and J 5 bases, leaving 10 bases between the germline ends. Full variable domain (outside the CDR3, taken from reference TRBV7-9 and TRBJ1-5): DTGVSQNPRHKITKRGQNVTFRCDPISEHNRLYWYRQTLGQGPEFLTYFQNEAQLEKSRLLSDRFSAERPKGSFSTLEIQRTEQGDSAMYLCASSLQGRDQPQHFGDGTRLSIL.

The table lists this clonotype with many counts. The chain links TRBV21-1 to TRBJ2-1; the table names TRBD1, a call not compared with the DNA. TRBV21-1 is reported as a pseudogene. The CDR3 totals 13 residues. The CDR3 sequence is CASSSRTGGRQFF. CDR3 sequence (DNA): TGTGCCAGCAGCTCACGGACAGGGGGCCGGCAGTTCTTC.

This clonotype was seen a few times. The chain joins TRBV19 to TRBJ1-1, with 8 bases fitting TRBD1. CDR1 is LNHDA and CDR2 is SQIVND in the germline V gene (reference sequence). The CDR3 sequence is 14 residues long. V lost 5 bases, J lost 6 bases, and 8 bases stayed unmatched. This chain's CDR3 is CASSPGQARAEAFF. DNA for the CDR3: TGTGCCAGTAGTCCGGGACAGGCCCGCGCTGAAGCTTTCTTT.

This clonotype is classed as medium-sized. The chain uses TRBV15 and TRBJ2-3; TRBD1 or TRBD2 may be the D gene (6 bases each). Germline V CDR1 and CDR2: LNHNV, YYDKDF (reference sequence). Trimming removed 8 bases from V and 2 bases from J, with 11 bases in between. The CDR3 spans 13 residues. The CDR3 DNA is TGTGCCACCTCCGGGGGCCTCACAGATACGCAGTATTTT. Residues: CATSGGLTDTQYF.

The chain combines TRBV6-6 with TRBJ2-1; 8 positions match TRBD1. This CDR3 region has 18 residues. Trimming at V came to 5 bases and at J to 12 bases, leaving 24 bases not matched to a gene. Germline V lookup: CDR1 MNHNY, CDR2 SVGAGI (reference sequence). CDR3 coding DNA: TGTGCCAGCAGTCGAGGACAGGGAGCACTAGCTGACGCCCGCGGGCAGTTCTTC. This gives the protein CASSRGQGALADARGQFF.

By frequency in the sample, this clonotype is medium-sized. V gene TRBV18 combines with J gene TRBJ1-1; 7 bases agree with TRBD1. Germline V gene lookup returns CDR1 KGHSH and CDR2 LQKENI. This CDR3 contains 16 residues. After removal of 3 bases from V and 1 base from J, the junction contained 8 bases not matched to a gene. DNA of the CDR3: TGTGCCAGCTCACCGTTTCAGGGGGTCCCGAACACTGAAGCTTTCTTT. This translates into CASSPFQGVPNTEAFF. The full variable domain, completed using reference TRBV18 and TRBJ1-1, is NAGVMQNPRHLVRRRGQEARLRCSPMKGHSHVYWYRQLPEEGLKFMVYLQKENIIDESGMPKERFSAEFPKEGPSILRIQQVVRGDSAAYFCASSPFQGVPNTEAFFGQGTRLTVV.

This clonotype was seen at least ten times. The chain links TRBV6-4 to TRBJ1-1; D gene unclear. The CDR3 extends over 13 amino acids. CDR1 and CDR2 from the germline V gene are MRHNA and SNTAGT. V shed 3 bases and J shed 4 bases, with 9 bases lying between them. In nucleotides, the CDR3 is TGTGCCAGCAGTGAGACCTTGGTCACTGAAGCTTTCTTT. Protein: CASSETLVTEAFF.

This clonotype was seen repeatedly, ten times or more. The chain couples TRBV9 to TRBJ1-2; 12 positions agree with TRBD1. This CDR3 is built from 18 residues. The germline CDR1 and CDR2 sequences are SGDLS and YYNGEE. The V gene end was trimmed by 2 bases and the J gene end by 1 base; junction bases not matched to a gene: 9. CDR3 region: CASSVSGTGGRFNYGYTF. CDR3 DNA sequence: TGTGCCAGCAGCGTGTCCGGGACAGGGGGCAGATTTAACTATGGCTACACCTTC.

The J gene is TRBJ1-1, the V gene TRBV10-3, with 9 bases matching TRBD1. With 6 bases clipped from V and 8 bases from J, the junction kept 10 bases outside the gene matches. In germline, CDR1 is ENHRY, CDR2 SYGVKD. The CDR3 contains 14 residues. CDR3 residues: CAIRTGTGHSEAFF. The DNA of the CDR3 is TGTGCCATCAGAACCGGGACAGGGCACTCCGAAGCTTTCTTT.